Listed below are T cell receptor beta chains from one sample, sequenced in a study of blood T cell repertoires in COVID-19. Method: immunoSEQ multiplex PCR; TCRdb's copy keeps in-frame clones and lacks some. The data show hundreds of thousands of clones, 75% to 90% seen once. The sample was peripheral blood. The receptors derive from a woman aged 25 to 45 who had recovered from COVID-19. CDR3s include the opening cysteine and the closing phenylalanine or tryptophan. D genes are given only for firm matches. Size is omitted from some rows. Given values are once, few, many or a class for expanded clones.

abundance: few
j_gene: TRBJ1-2
v_gene: TRBV6-2/TRBV6-3
d_gene: TRBD1
CDR3aa: CASSGGDRVYGYTF
CDR3nt: TGTGCCAGCAGTGGAGGAGACAGGGTCTATGGCTACACCTTC

abundance: -
j_gene: TRBJ1-1
v_gene: TRBV7-9
d_gene: TRBD1
CDR3aa: CASSLRQGDEAFF
CDR3nt: TGTGCCAGCAGCCTCCGACAGGGGGATGAAGCTTTCTTT

abundance: -
j_gene: TRBJ2-5
v_gene: TRBV7-8
d_gene: -
CDR3aa: CASSPRDGGEETQYF
CDR3nt: TGTGCCAGCAGCCCGCGGGACGGAGGGGAAGAGACCCAGTACTTC

abundance: -
j_gene: TRBJ2-7
v_gene: TRBV3-1/TRBV3-2
d_gene: TRBD2
CDR3aa: CASGEGWSEQYF
CDR3nt: TGTGCCAGCGGGGAGGGATGGTCCGAGCAGTACTTC

abundance: -
j_gene: TRBJ2-7
v_gene: TRBV6-6
d_gene: -
CDR3aa: CASTLRAGLDEQYF
CDR3nt: TGTGCCAGCACCCTACGGGCGGGGCTCGACGAGCAGTACTTC

abundance: -
j_gene: TRBJ2-7
v_gene: TRBV28
d_gene: -
CDR3aa: CASSGRRSYEQYF
CDR3nt: TGTGCCAGCAGTGGCAGAAGATCCTACGAGCAGTACTTC

abundance: -
j_gene: TRBJ2-2
v_gene: TRBV19
d_gene: TRBD1
CDR3aa: CASSIGTGNTGELFF
CDR3nt: TGTGCCAGTAGTATAGGGACAGGGAACACCGGGGAGCTGTTTTTT

abundance: -
j_gene: TRBJ1-2
v_gene: TRBV19
d_gene: TRBD1
CDR3aa: CASSPPKGQALFLGYTF
CDR3nt: TGTGCCAGTAGTCCTCCCAAGGGACAGGCTTTGTTCCTTGGCTACACCTTC

abundance: -
j_gene: TRBJ1-4
v_gene: TRBV19
d_gene: TRBD1
CDR3aa: CASTGGEKLFF
CDR3nt: TGTGCCAGTACAGGGGGTGAAAAACTGTTTTTT

abundance: -
j_gene: TRBJ2-5
v_gene: TRBV19
d_gene: TRBD1
CDR3aa: CASSKQGAWETQYF
CDR3nt: TGTGCCAGTAGTAAACAGGGGGCTTGGGAGACCCAGTACTTC

abundance: -
j_gene: TRBJ2-7
v_gene: TRBV3-1/TRBV3-2
d_gene: -
CDR3aa: CASSQVLYEQYF
CDR3nt: TGTGCCAGCAGCCAAGTCCTCTACGAGCAGTACTTC

abundance: few
j_gene: TRBJ1-5
v_gene: TRBV9
d_gene: -
CDR3aa: CASTKGTSQREPQHF
CDR3nt: TGTGCCAGCACCAAGGGGACTTCCCAGAGGGAGCCCCAGCATTTT

abundance: -
j_gene: TRBJ1-5
v_gene: TRBV19
d_gene: TRBD1
CDR3aa: CASSPQTGSGAQPQHF
CDR3nt: TGTGCCAGTAGTCCGCAGACAGGGTCGGGAGCTCAGCCCCAGCATTTT

abundance: -
j_gene: TRBJ2-1
v_gene: TRBV9
d_gene: TRBD2
CDR3aa: CASSVAPGLAEGNSEQFF
CDR3nt: TGTGCCAGCAGCGTAGCTCCCGGACTAGCGGAAGGGAATAGTGAGCAGTTCTTC

abundance: -
j_gene: TRBJ1-1
v_gene: TRBV4-1
d_gene: TRBD1
CDR3aa: CASSQGYRGLEAFF
CDR3nt: TGCGCCAGCAGCCAAGGGTACAGGGGATTAGAAGCTTTCTTT

abundance: -
j_gene: TRBJ2-7
v_gene: TRBV7-9
d_gene: -
CDR3aa: CASSLYPSRSSYEQYF
CDR3nt: TGTGCCAGCAGCTTATACCCCTCCCGGAGCTCCTACGAGCAGTACTTC

abundance: few
j_gene: TRBJ1-6
v_gene: TRBV4-1
d_gene: -
CDR3aa: CASSQAAGGSPLHF
CDR3nt: TGCGCCAGCAGCCAAGCGGCGGGGGGTTCACCCCTCCACTTT

abundance: -
j_gene: TRBJ1-1
v_gene: TRBV25-1
d_gene: -
CDR3aa: CASSGALATEAFF
CDR3nt: TGTGCCAGCAGTGGGGCGTTGGCCACTGAAGCTTTCTTT

abundance: -
j_gene: TRBJ2-5
v_gene: TRBV27
d_gene: TRBD1
CDR3aa: CASSPRDRVGETQYF
CDR3nt: TGTGCCAGCAGTCCCCGGGACAGGGTGGGAGAGACCCAGTACTTC

abundance: -
j_gene: TRBJ2-5
v_gene: TRBV4-3
d_gene: -
CDR3aa: CASSQGLQETQYF
CDR3nt: TGCGCCAGCAGCCAAGGACTCCAAGAGACCCAGTACTTC

abundance: -
j_gene: TRBJ2-7
v_gene: TRBV13
d_gene: -
CDR3aa: CASSLAEARYEQYF
CDR3nt: TGTGCCAGCAGCTTAGCGGAGGCCCGCTACGAGCAGTACTTC

abundance: -
j_gene: TRBJ1-4
v_gene: TRBV18
d_gene: -
CDR3aa: CASSPQTGRGEKLFF
CDR3nt: TGTGCCAGCTCACCTCAAACAGGGAGGGGTGAAAAACTGTTTTTT

abundance: -
j_gene: TRBJ2-2
v_gene: TRBV10-3
d_gene: -
CDR3aa: CAIRAPIASGELFF
CDR3nt: TGTGCCATCAGAGCCCCCATAGCGTCCGGGGAGCTGTTTTTT

abundance: -
j_gene: TRBJ2-2
v_gene: TRBV10-3
d_gene: TRBD1
CDR3aa: CAIMDPGQTGELFF
CDR3nt: TGTGCCATCATGGACCCGGGACAGACCGGGGAGCTGTTTTTT

abundance: -
j_gene: TRBJ2-7
v_gene: TRBV27
d_gene: -
CDR3aa: CASSLTGSGAYEQYF
CDR3nt: TGTGCCAGCAGTTTAACCGGGTCTGGTGCCTACGAGCAGTACTTC

abundance: -
j_gene: TRBJ2-6
v_gene: TRBV29-1
d_gene: -
CDR3aa: CSVGFTGANVLTF
CDR3nt: TGCAGCGTTGGTTTTACTGGGGCCAACGTCCTGACTTTC

abundance: -
j_gene: TRBJ2-7
v_gene: TRBV2
d_gene: -
CDR3aa: CASMPVAPYEQYF
CDR3nt: TGTGCCAGCATGCCAGTAGCCCCCTACGAGCAGTACTTC

abundance: -
j_gene: TRBJ2-7
v_gene: TRBV4-3
d_gene: -
CDR3aa: CASSPTGGDYEQYF
CDR3nt: TGCGCCAGCAGCCCTACAGGGGGGGACTACGAGCAGTACTTC

abundance: few
j_gene: TRBJ2-7
v_gene: TRBV5-5
d_gene: TRBD1
CDR3aa: CASSGTGDREQYF
CDR3nt: TGTGCCAGCAGCGGGACAGGGGATCGCGAGCAGTACTTC

abundance: -
j_gene: TRBJ1-5
v_gene: TRBV5-8
d_gene: TRBD1
CDR3aa: CASSTGTGENQPQHF
CDR3nt: TGTGCCAGCAGTACCGGGACAGGGGAAAATCAGCCCCAGCATTTT

abundance: -
j_gene: TRBJ1-1
v_gene: TRBV7-9
d_gene: -
CDR3aa: CASSLEEAGFMNTEAFF
CDR3nt: TGTGCCAGCAGCTTAGAGGAGGCGGGTTTTATGAACACTGAAGCTTTCTTT

abundance: -
j_gene: TRBJ1-6
v_gene: TRBV3-1/TRBV3-2
d_gene: -
CDR3aa: CASQSRVYNSPLHF
CDR3nt: TGTGCCTCACAAAGCCGGGTCTATAATTCACCCCTCCACTTT

abundance: -
j_gene: TRBJ2-1
v_gene: TRBV6-4
d_gene: -
CDR3aa: CASSDSRAGGYNEQFF
CDR3nt: TGTGCCAGCAGTGACTCGAGAGCAGGGGGGTACAATGAGCAGTTCTTC

abundance: -
j_gene: TRBJ2-7
v_gene: TRBV2
d_gene: TRBD1
CDR3aa: CASRGMATGEFEQYF
CDR3nt: TGTGCCAGCAGGGGCATGGCGACAGGGGAATTCGAGCAGTACTTC

abundance: once
j_gene: TRBJ2-7
v_gene: TRBV6-1
d_gene: -
CDR3aa: CASSEVLEEQYF
CDR3nt: TGTGCCAGCAGTGAAGTCCTCGAGGAGCAGTACTTC

abundance: once
j_gene: TRBJ1-4
v_gene: TRBV4-3
d_gene: TRBD1
CDR3aa: CASSQAGTAHNEKLFF
CDR3nt: TGCGCCAGCAGCCAAGCCGGGACAGCACACAATGAAAAACTGTTTTTT

abundance: -
j_gene: TRBJ1-1
v_gene: TRBV6-5
d_gene: -
CDR3aa: CASSVQGRNTEAFF
CDR3nt: TGTGCCAGTTCCGTGCAGGGTCGGAACACTGAAGCTTTCTTT

abundance: -
j_gene: TRBJ1-5
v_gene: TRBV4-1
d_gene: -
CDR3aa: CASSQENQPQHF
CDR3nt: TGCGCCAGCAGCCAGGAGAATCAGCCCCAGCATTTT

abundance: -
j_gene: TRBJ2-7
v_gene: TRBV6-4
d_gene: -
CDR3aa: CASRPEGSYEQYF
CDR3nt: TGTGCCAGCAGGCCGGAGGGCTCCTACGAGCAGTACTTC

abundance: -
j_gene: TRBJ1-6
v_gene: TRBV7-9
d_gene: -
CDR3aa: CASSRGQKENSPLHF
CDR3nt: TGTGCCAGCAGCCGCGGGCAGAAAGAAAACTCACCCCTCCACTTT

abundance: few
j_gene: TRBJ2-7
v_gene: TRBV5-4
d_gene: -
CDR3aa: CASSLGRVTPNYEQYF
CDR3nt: TGTGCCAGCAGCTTGGGGAGAGTGACTCCTAACTACGAGCAGTACTTC

abundance: -
j_gene: TRBJ1-1
v_gene: TRBV7-2
d_gene: -
CDR3aa: CASSSDRNTEAFF
CDR3nt: TGTGCCAGCAGTTCAGACAGAAACACTGAAGCTTTCTTT

abundance: -
j_gene: TRBJ1-2
v_gene: TRBV4-1
d_gene: -
CDR3aa: CASSQDSQGNYGYTF
CDR3nt: TGCGCCAGCAGCCAAGATTCACAGGGTAACTATGGCTACACCTTC

abundance: few
j_gene: TRBJ1-2
v_gene: TRBV9
d_gene: -
CDR3aa: CASSRTGGLLEGYTF
CDR3nt: TGTGCCAGCAGCAGAACGGGAGGTCTGCTGGAAGGCTACACCTTC

abundance: -
j_gene: TRBJ1-1
v_gene: TRBV7-2
d_gene: -
CDR3aa: CASSLAVAVEAFF
CDR3nt: TGTGCCAGCAGCTTAGCGGTGGCAGTTGAAGCTTTCTTT

abundance: -
j_gene: TRBJ1-1
v_gene: TRBV7-2
d_gene: -
CDR3aa: CASSFSGNSGGRAFF
CDR3nt: TGTGCCAGCAGCTTCTCAGGTAACTCAGGAGGTAGAGCTTTCTTT

abundance: many
j_gene: TRBJ1-2
v_gene: TRBV19
d_gene: -
CDR3aa: CASSPPFPGDDYGYTF
CDR3nt: TGTGCCAGTAGTCCCCCCTTTCCGGGAGATGACTATGGCTACACCTTC

abundance: -
j_gene: TRBJ1-4
v_gene: TRBV28
d_gene: TRBD1
CDR3aa: CASSQYLDREDEKLFF
CDR3nt: TGTGCCAGCAGCCAATACCTAGACAGGGAGGATGAAAAACTGTTTTTT

abundance: -
j_gene: TRBJ2-2
v_gene: TRBV28
d_gene: -
CDR3aa: CASRLPITGELFF
CDR3nt: TGTGCCAGCAGACTACCAATCACCGGGGAGCTGTTTTTT

abundance: -
j_gene: TRBJ1-1
v_gene: TRBV6-5
d_gene: -
CDR3aa: CASHRGTEAFF
CDR3nt: TGTGCCAGCCATCGGGGGACTGAAGCTTTCTTT

abundance: -
j_gene: TRBJ2-1
v_gene: TRBV28
d_gene: TRBD2
CDR3aa: CASSPQRDMDEQFF
CDR3nt: TGTGCCAGCAGTCCTCAGCGGGATATGGATGAGCAGTTCTTC

abundance: -
j_gene: TRBJ2-3
v_gene: TRBV19
d_gene: TRBD2
CDR3aa: CASSHGAGGLDTQYF
CDR3nt: TGTGCCAGTAGTCATGGCGCGGGGGGACTAGATACGCAGTATTTT